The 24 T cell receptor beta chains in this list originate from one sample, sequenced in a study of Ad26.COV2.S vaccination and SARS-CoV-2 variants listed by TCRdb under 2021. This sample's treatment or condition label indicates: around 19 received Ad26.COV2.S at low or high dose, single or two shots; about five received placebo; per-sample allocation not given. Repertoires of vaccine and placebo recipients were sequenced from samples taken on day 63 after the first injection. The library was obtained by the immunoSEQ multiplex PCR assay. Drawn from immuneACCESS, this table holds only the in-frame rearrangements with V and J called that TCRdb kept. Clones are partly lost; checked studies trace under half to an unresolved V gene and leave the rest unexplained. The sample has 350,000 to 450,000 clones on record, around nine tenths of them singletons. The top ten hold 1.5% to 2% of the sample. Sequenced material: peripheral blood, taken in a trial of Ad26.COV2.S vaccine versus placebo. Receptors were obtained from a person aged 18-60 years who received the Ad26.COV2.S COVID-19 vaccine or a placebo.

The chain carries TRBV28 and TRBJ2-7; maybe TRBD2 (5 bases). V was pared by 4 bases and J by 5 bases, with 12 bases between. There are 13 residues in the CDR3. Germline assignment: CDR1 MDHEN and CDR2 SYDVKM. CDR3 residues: CASSSGYPNEQYF. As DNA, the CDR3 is TGTGCCAGCAGTTCGGGATATCCTAACGAGCAGTACTTC. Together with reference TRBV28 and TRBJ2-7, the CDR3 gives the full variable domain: DVKVTQSSRYLVKRTGEKVFLECVQDMDHENMFWYRQDPGLGLRLIYFSYDVKMKEKGDIPEGYSVSREKKERFSLILESASTNQTSMYLCASSSGYPNEQYFGPGTRLTVT.

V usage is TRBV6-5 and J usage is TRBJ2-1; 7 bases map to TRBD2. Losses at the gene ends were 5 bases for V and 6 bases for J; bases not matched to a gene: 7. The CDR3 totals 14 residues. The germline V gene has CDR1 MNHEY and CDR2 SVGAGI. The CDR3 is CASSLWGGSNEQFF. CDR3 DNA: TGTGCCAGCAGTCTTTGGGGGGGTAGCAATGAGCAGTTCTTC.

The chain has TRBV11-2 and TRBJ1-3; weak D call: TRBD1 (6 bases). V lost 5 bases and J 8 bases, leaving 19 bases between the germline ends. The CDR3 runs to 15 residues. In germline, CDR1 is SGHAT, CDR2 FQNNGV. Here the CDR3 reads CASSPLGGARDTIYF. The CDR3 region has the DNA TGTGCCAGCAGCCCATTGGGGGGGGCGCGGGACACCATATATTTT.

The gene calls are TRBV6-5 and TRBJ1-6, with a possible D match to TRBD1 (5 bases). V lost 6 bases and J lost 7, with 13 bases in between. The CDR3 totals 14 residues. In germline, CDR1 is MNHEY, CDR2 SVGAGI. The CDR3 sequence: CASSPGWGNSPLHF. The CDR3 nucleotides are TGTGCCAGCAGCCCCGGGTGGGGGAATTCACCCCTCCACTTT.

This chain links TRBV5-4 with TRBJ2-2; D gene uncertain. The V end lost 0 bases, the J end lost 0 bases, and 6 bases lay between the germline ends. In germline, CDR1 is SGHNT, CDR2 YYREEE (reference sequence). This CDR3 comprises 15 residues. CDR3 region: CASSLAGANTGELFF. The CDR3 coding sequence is TGTGCCAGCAGCTTGGCTGGGGCGAACACCGGGGAGCTGTTTTTT.

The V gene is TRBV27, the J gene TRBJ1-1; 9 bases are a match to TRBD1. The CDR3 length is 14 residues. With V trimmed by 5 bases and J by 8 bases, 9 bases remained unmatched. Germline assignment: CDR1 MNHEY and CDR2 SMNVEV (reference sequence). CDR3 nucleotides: TGTGCCAGCAGTCCGACGACAGGGGGATACGAAGCTTTCTTT. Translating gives CASSPTTGGYEAFF.

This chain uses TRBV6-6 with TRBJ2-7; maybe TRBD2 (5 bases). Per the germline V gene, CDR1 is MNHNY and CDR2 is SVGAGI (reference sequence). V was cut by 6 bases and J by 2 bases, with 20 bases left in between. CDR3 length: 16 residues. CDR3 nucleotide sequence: TGTGCCAGCAGCCCCTACTCGAGCGGCGGAACCTACGAGCAGTACTTC. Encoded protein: CASSPYSSGGTYEQYF.

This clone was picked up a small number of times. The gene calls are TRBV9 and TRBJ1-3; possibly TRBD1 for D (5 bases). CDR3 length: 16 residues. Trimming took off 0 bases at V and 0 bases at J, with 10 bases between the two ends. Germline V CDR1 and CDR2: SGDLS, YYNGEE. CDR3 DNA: TGTGCCAGCAGCGTAGTGGGCAGGGCCTCTGGAAACACCATATATTTT. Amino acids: CASSVVGRASGNTIYF.

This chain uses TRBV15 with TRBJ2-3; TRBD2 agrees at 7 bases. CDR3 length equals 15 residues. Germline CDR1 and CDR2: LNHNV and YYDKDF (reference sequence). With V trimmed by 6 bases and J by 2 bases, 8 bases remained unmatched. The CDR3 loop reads CATSLGLHYTDTQYF. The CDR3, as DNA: TGTGCCACCAGTCTGGGACTACATTACACAGATACGCAGTATTTT.

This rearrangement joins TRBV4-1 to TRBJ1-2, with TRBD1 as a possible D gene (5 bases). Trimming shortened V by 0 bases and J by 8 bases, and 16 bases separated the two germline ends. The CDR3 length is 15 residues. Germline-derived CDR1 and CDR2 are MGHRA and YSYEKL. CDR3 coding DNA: TGCGCCAGCAGCCAAGATCGGGGAGGGAGGGGAGGCTACACCTTC. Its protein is CASSQDRGGRGGYTF.

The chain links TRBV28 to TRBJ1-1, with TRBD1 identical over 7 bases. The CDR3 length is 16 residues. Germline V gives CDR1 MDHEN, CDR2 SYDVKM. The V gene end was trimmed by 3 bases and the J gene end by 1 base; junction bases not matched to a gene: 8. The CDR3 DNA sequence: TGTGCCAGCAGTTTTAATAGGGGACAGAAGAACACTGAAGCTTTCTTT. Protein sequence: CASSFNRGQKNTEAFF. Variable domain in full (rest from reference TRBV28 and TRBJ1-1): DVKVTQSSRYLVKRTGEKVFLECVQDMDHENMFWYRQDPGLGLRLIYFSYDVKMKEKGDIPEGYSVSREKKERFSLILESASTNQTSMYLCASSFNRGQKNTEAFFGQGTRLTVV.

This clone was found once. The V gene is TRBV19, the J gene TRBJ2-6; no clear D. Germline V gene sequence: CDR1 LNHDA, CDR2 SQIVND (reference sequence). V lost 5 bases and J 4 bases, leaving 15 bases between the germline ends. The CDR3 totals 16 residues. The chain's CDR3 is CASSPRYPGGANVLTF. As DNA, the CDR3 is TGTGCCAGTAGTCCGAGGTACCCTGGGGGGGCCAACGTCCTGACTTTC.

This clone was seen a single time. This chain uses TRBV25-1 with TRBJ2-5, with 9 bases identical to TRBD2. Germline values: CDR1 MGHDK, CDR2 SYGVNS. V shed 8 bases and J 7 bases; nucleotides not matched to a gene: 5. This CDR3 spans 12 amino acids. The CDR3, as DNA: TGTGCCAGCGGGAAAGCGGGGGGGACCCAGTACTTC. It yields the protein CASGKAGGTQYF.

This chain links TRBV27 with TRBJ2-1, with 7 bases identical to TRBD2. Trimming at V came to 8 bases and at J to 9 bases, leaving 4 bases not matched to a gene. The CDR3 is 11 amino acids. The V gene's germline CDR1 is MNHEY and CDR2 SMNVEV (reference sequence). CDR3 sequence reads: CASRDYSEQFF. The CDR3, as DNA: TGTGCCAGCCGGGACTATAGTGAGCAGTTCTTC.

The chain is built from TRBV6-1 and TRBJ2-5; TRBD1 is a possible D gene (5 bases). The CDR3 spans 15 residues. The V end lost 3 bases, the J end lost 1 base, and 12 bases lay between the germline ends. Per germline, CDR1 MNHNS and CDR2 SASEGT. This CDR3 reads CASSEGPGSQETQYF. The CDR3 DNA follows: TGTGCCAGCAGTGAGGGGCCGGGCAGCCAAGAGACCCAGTACTTC.

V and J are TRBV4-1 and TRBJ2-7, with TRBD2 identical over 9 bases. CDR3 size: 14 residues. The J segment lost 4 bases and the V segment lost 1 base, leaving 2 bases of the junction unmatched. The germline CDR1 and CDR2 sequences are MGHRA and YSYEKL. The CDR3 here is CASSQVAGEYEQYF. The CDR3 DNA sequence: TGCGCCAGCAGCCAAGTAGCGGGAGAATACGAGCAGTACTTC.

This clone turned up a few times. CDR3 sequence (DNA): TGTGCCAGCAGTGAAGAGGGGAGGACCCAGTACTTC. It translates to CASSEEGRTQYF. The V call is TRBV2, the J call TRBJ2-5; D is tentatively TRBD1 or TRBD2 (5 bases each). CDR3 length equals 12 residues. The germline gives CDR1 SNHLY, CDR2 FYNNEI. The germline V and J ends were trimmed by 1 base and 7 bases, with 7 bases remaining between them.

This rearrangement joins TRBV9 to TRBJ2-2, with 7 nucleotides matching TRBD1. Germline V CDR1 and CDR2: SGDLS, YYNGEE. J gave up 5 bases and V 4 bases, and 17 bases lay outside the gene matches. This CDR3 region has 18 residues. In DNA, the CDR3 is TGTGCCAGCAGCCCCCGAAGCCTTCCAGGGGGATCGACCGGGGAGCTGTTTTTT. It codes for CASSPRSLPGGSTGELFF.

The CDR3 DNA is TGCAGCGTTGCGTTCGGGTTCGGCACAGATACGCAGTATTTT. Translating it yields CSVAFGFGTDTQYF. V and J are TRBV29-1 and TRBJ2-3; D remains ambiguous. Germline V gene sequence: CDR1 SQVTM, CDR2 ANQGSEA. CDR3 length: 14 residues. The V end was cut by 4 bases, the J end by 1 base, with 12 bases between.

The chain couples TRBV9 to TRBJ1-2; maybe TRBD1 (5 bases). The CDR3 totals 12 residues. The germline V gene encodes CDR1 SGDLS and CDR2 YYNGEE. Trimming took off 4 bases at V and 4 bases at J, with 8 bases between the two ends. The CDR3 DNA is TGTGCCAGCAGCCCTGACAGCTATGGCTACACCTTC. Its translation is CASSPDSYGYTF.

CDR3 coding DNA: TGTGCCAGCACTAGGTCGGGACCAGGGACGCCACGGGGGGCTTTCTTT. This gives the protein CASTRSGPGTPRGAFF. The rearrangement links TRBV28 to TRBJ1-1, with D possibly matching TRBD1 (5 bases). Germline assignment: CDR1 MDHEN and CDR2 SYDVKM. The V end lost 7 bases, the J end lost 11 bases, and 29 bases lay between the germline ends. This CDR3 contains 16 residues.

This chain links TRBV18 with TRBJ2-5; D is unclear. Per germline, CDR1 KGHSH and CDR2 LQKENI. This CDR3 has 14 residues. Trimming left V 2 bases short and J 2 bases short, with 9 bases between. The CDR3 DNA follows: TGTGCCAGCTCACCAAAGGATAAGCAAGAGACCCAGTACTTC. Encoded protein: CASSPKDKQETQYF.

Written as DNA, the CDR3 is TGTGCCAGCAGTCACTACGAGCAGTACTTC. Amino acids: CASSHYEQYF. The V call is TRBV28, the J call TRBJ2-7; D gene ambiguous. Germline CDR1 is MDHEN and CDR2 is SYDVKM. The CDR3 extends over 10 amino acids. Trimming shortened V by 5 bases and J by 3 bases, and 2 bases separated the two germline ends. The variable domain in full, completed from reference TRBV28 and TRBJ2-7, reads DVKVTQSSRYLVKRTGEKVFLECVQDMDHENMFWYRQDPGLGLRLIYFSYDVKMKEKGDIPEGYSVSREKKERFSLILESASTNQTSMYLCASSHYEQYFGPGTRLTVT.

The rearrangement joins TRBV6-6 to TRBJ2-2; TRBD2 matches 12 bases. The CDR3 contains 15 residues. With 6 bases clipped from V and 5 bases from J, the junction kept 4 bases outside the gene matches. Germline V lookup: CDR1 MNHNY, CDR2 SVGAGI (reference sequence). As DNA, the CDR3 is TGTGCCAGCAGAACCCTAGCGGGAGGGACCGGGGAGCTGTTTTTT. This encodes CASRTLAGGTGELFF.